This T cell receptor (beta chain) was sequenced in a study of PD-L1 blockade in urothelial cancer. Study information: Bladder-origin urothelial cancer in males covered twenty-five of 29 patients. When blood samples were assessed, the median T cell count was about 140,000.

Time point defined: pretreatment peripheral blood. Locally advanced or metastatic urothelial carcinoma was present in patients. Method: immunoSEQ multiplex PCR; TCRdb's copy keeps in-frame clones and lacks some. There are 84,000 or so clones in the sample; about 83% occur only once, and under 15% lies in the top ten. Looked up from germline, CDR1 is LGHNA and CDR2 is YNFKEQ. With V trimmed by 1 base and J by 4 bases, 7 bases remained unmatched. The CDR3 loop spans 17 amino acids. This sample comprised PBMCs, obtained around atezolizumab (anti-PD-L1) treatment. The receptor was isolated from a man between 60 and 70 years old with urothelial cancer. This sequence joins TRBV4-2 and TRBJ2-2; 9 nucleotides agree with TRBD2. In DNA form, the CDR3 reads TGTGCCAGCAGCCAAGGTGTTAGCGGGAGATCCACCGGGGAGCTGTTTTTT. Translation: CASSQGVSGRSTGELFF.